Below are 10 T cell receptor beta chains sequenced from a single sample in a study of blood T cell repertoires in COVID-19. The assay was immunoSEQ multiplex PCR, and TCRdb's table has in-frame clones only and misses some. This sample has about 330,000 clones, with 70% to 90% found just once. The sequencing input was PBMCs or T cells enriched from blood (not recorded which). The receptor source for this set is a woman aged 25 to 39 who had recovered from COVID-19.

The rearrangement uses TRBV5-1 and TRBJ2-7, with 8 nucleotides matching TRBD1. Losses at the gene ends were 4 bases for V and 5 bases for J; bases not matched to a gene: 11. This CDR3 spans 15 amino acids. From germline, CDR1 is SGHRS and CDR2 YFSETQ. CDR3 in DNA: TGCGCCAGCAGCGAAGGGACAGGCCTCGGTGACGAGCAGTACTTC. Residues: CASSEGTGLGDEQYF.

The J gene is TRBJ2-2, the V gene TRBV7-2; 7 bases match TRBD2. This CDR3 has 13 amino acids. Germline assignment: CDR1 SGHTA and CDR2 FQGNSA. J was trimmed by 5 bases and V by 5 bases; bases with no gene match: 2. CDR3 DNA sequence: TGTGCCAGCAGCCCGGGAGGTACCGGGGAGCTGTTTTTT. Translated: CASSPGGTGELFF.

A single count supports this clone. This chain joins TRBV30 and TRBJ1-2; 8 nucleotides agree with TRBD1. Trimming cost V 2 bases and J 9 bases; bases outside gene matches: 14. CDR3 length: 15 amino acids. The germline gives CDR1 GTSNPN, CDR2 SVGIG (reference sequence). CDR3 residues: CAWSRQGAGVWSYTF. CDR3 in DNA: TGTGCCTGGAGTCGTCAGGGGGCGGGTGTGTGGAGCTACACCTTC.

The gene calls are TRBV30 and TRBJ1-1; 8 bases line up with TRBD1. The ends lost 2 bases at V and 6 bases at J; junction bases unmatched: 5. The CDR3 length is 13 residues. Germline CDR1 is GTSNPN and CDR2 is SVGIG (reference sequence). The CDR3 is CAWSRQGQAEAFF. For the CDR3, the DNA is TGTGCCTGGAGTAGACAGGGGCAAGCTGAAGCTTTCTTT.

The chain is built from TRBV15 and TRBJ1-2; 7 bases fit TRBD1. This CDR3 contains 17 residues. The J segment lost 4 bases and the V segment lost 0 bases, leaving 11 bases of the junction unmatched. Germline V gene lookup returns CDR1 LNHNV and CDR2 YYDKDF (reference sequence). CDR3 sequence: CATSRDWAGGTFYGYTF. The CDR3 DNA follows: TGTGCCACCAGCAGAGATTGGGCAGGGGGGACTTTCTATGGCTACACCTTC.

CDR3 amino acids: CASSDSGQSSYEQYF. The CDR3 DNA follows: TGTGCCAGCAGTGATTCGGGACAGAGCTCCTACGAGCAGTACTTC. The gene calls are TRBV6-1 and TRBJ2-7, with TRBD1 matching over 7 bases. Germline CDR1 MNHNS, CDR2 SASEGT. CDR3 length equals 15 residues. Trimming at V came to 3 bases and at J to 0 bases, leaving 5 bases not matched to a gene.

The rearrangement links TRBV7-8 to TRBJ1-5, with 8 positions matching TRBD1. The V segment lost 4 bases and the J segment 4 bases; nucleotides outside the gene matches: 9. The germline gives CDR1 SGHVS, CDR2 FQNEAQ. CDR3 length equals 16 residues. The CDR3 sequence: CASSSDYRGKNQPQHF. CDR3 coding DNA: TGTGCCAGCAGCTCCGATTACAGGGGGAAGAATCAGCCCCAGCATTTT.

In the case of this clone: Within the sample, other DNA sequences also encode this same CDR3. The CDR3 sequence is CASSIGDRGLNQPQHF. In nucleotides, the CDR3 is TGTGCCAGTAGTATAGGGGACAGGGGGCTCAATCAGCCCCAGCATTTT. V and J are TRBV19 and TRBJ1-5, with 12 bases fitting TRBD1. Germline-derived CDR1 and CDR2 are LNHDA and SQIVND (reference sequence). The CDR3 length is 16 residues. V shed 1 base, J shed 3 bases, and the junction held 1 base outside the gene matches.

CDR3 sequence reads: CASSHPRGSLHEQFF. The CDR3 DNA is TGTGCCAGCAGCCACCCCCGGGGTTCTCTGCATGAGCAGTTCTTC. V and J are TRBV6-5 and TRBJ2-1; maybe TRBD2 (5 bases). V was clipped by 6 bases and J by 8 bases, with 20 bases between them. Germline V gene lookup returns CDR1 MNHEY and CDR2 SVGAGI. The CDR3 runs 15 residues.

V and J are TRBV10-1 and TRBJ2-3; 7 bases map to TRBD2. The CDR3 runs 16 residues. Germline CDR1 and CDR2: WNHNN and SYGVQD (reference sequence). Trimming removed 2 bases from V and 0 bases from J; junction bases left unmatched: 5. The CDR3 bases are TGCGCCAGCAGTGAGACTGGGCGGGGGAGCACAGATACGCAGTATTTT. Its translation is CASSETGRGSTDTQYF.